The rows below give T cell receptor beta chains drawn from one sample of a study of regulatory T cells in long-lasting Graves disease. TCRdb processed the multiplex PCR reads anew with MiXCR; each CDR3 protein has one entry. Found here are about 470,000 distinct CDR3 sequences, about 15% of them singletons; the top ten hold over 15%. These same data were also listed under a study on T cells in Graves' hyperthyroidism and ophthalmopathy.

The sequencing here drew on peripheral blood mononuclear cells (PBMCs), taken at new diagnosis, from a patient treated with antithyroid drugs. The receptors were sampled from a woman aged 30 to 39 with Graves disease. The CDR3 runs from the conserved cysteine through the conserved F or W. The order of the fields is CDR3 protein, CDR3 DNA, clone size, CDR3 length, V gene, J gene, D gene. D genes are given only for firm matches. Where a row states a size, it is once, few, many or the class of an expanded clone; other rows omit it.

CASSGGLADYEQYF	TGTGCCAGCAGTGGGGGACTAGCGGACTACGAGCAGTACTTC	many	14	TRBV2	TRBJ2-7	TRBD2
CASLGTSGIRDAGANVLTF	TGTGCCAGCCTGGGGACTAGCGGGATACGGGACGCTGGGGCCAACGTCCTGACTTTC	few	19	TRBV6-1	TRBJ2-6	TRBD2
CASSQGAGVGELFF	TGTGCCAGCAGCCAAGGGGCGGGAGTGGGGGAGCTGTTTTTT	few	14	TRBV3-1	TRBJ2-2	TRBD2
CASSIFSPSDQPQHF	TGTGCCAGTAGTATATTTAGCCCTAGTGATCAGCCCCAGCATTTT	NA	15	TRBV19	TRBJ1-5	NA
CASSLAPTGELFF	TGTGCCAGCAGCTTGGCGCCCACCGGGGAGCTGTTTTTT	many	13	TRBV5-5	TRBJ2-2	NA
CASSLGSDLQYF	TGTGCCAGCAGCTTAGGTTCCGATCTGCAGTATTTT	many	12	TRBV7-9	TRBJ2-3	NA
CASSYGGTGANVLTF	TGTGCCAGCAGTTACGGGGGGACTGGGGCCAACGTCCTGACTTTC	few	15	TRBV6-2/TRBV6-3	TRBJ2-6	NA
CSASDRQAQYF	TGCAGTGCTAGCGATCGCCAAGCGCAGTATTTT	many	11	TRBV20-1	TRBJ2-3	NA
CSAREGQGPLRNYGYTF	TGCAGTGCTAGAGAGGGACAGGGGCCTCTTCGTAACTATGGCTACACCTTC	once	17	TRBV20-1	TRBJ1-2	TRBD1
CSARGLAGVRNEQFF	TGCAGTGCCCGAGGTCTAGCGGGAGTCCGGAATGAGCAGTTCTTC	few	15	TRBV20-1	TRBJ2-1	TRBD2
CACRNRMNTEAFF	TGTGCCTGCCGCAACAGGATGAACACTGAAGCTTTCTTT	many	13	TRBV30	TRBJ1-1	NA
CASSIGGARNTEAFF	TGTGCCAGTAGTATAGGGGGCGCGCGGAACACTGAAGCTTTCTTT	few	15	TRBV19	TRBJ1-1	NA
CASSTGTDQPQHF	TGCGCCAGCAGTACGGGGACCGATCAGCCCCAGCATTTT	many	13	TRBV10-1	TRBJ1-5	NA
CASSPPSGDTDTQYF	TGTGCCAGCTCACCACCTAGCGGAGACACAGATACGCAGTATTTT	many	15	TRBV18	TRBJ2-3	NA
CASSTGVYEQYF	TGTGCCAGCAGTACAGGGGTGTACGAGCAGTACTTC	NA	12	TRBV2	TRBJ2-7	TRBD1
CAWSGLSAGEQFF	TGTGCCTGGAGTGGACTCTCGGCGGGAGAGCAGTTCTTC	many	13	TRBV30	TRBJ2-1	NA
CAWSVFGSRSDTQYF	TGTGCCTGGAGTGTTTTCGGGAGCAGGTCAGATACGCAGTATTTT	many	15	TRBV30	TRBJ2-3	NA
CASSYRGTTDTQYF	TGTGCCAGCAGCTACCGGGGCACCACAGATACGCAGTATTTT	NA	14	TRBV7-6	TRBJ2-3	NA
CASSPGLAGEVEQFF	TGTGCCAGCAGCCCCGGACTAGCGGGAGAGGTAGAGCAGTTCTTC	few	15	TRBV7-3	TRBJ2-1	TRBD2
CASSTRLAGDSDTQYF	TGTGCCAGCAGTACCCGACTAGCGGGAGACTCAGATACGCAGTATTTT	many	16	TRBV12-3/TRBV12-4	TRBJ2-3	TRBD2
CASRAWAAYEQYF	TGTGCCAGCAGGGCGTGGGCCGCGTACGAGCAGTACTTC	many	13	TRBV27	TRBJ2-7	NA
CSARERSEETQYF	TGCAGTGCTAGAGAGCGGTCAGAAGAGACCCAGTACTTC	many	13	TRBV20-1	TRBJ2-5	NA
CASRVRGNEQFF	TGTGCCAGCAGGGTCCGAGGGAATGAGCAGTTCTTC	many	12	TRBV2	TRBJ2-1	NA